These 27 T cell receptor beta chains share one sample of origin, sequenced in a study of T-cell memory formation after mild COVID-19. TCRdb re-derived calls from the 5' RACE reads in MiXCR, one entry per CDR3 protein. This table has 120,000 or so distinct CDR3 sequences, 15% to 20% appearing once. Source material: PBMCs or a T cell subset sorted from them (not recorded which). These receptors were taken from an adult woman who had mild COVID-19 (a few samples of this study predate the infection). Cell type and time point are not known.

This clonotype occurred a few times. The chain joins TRBV4-3 to TRBJ1-2, with D hard to call. The germline gives CDR1 LGHNA, CDR2 YSLEER. V was cut by 4 bases and J by 0 bases, with 15 bases left in between. CDR3 length: 16 residues. The CDR3 bases are TGCGCCAGCAGCCCAGCATGGAAGTGGACTAACTATGGCTACACCTTC. The encoded protein is CASSPAWKWTNYGYTF.

This chain links TRBV5-1 with TRBJ2-1; unclear D gene. Germline assignment: CDR1 SGHRS and CDR2 YFSETQ. V was cut by 0 bases and J by 9 bases, with 13 bases left in between. CDR3 length equals 14 residues. This CDR3 reads CASSLASAATEQFF. The CDR3 DNA sequence: TGCGCCAGCAGCTTGGCCTCCGCCGCCACTGAGCAGTTCTTC.

This clonotype was found many times. The chain uses TRBV12-3 or TRBV12-4 and TRBJ2-7; D is uncertain. The CDR3 is 12 residues long. Trimming pared 3 bases from V and 6 bases from J, leaving 9 bases between. The CDR3 is CASSFEVGEQYF. In DNA form, the CDR3 reads TGTGCCAGCAGTTTTGAAGTAGGCGAGCAGTACTTC.

J is TRBJ2-1 and V is TRBV27; the D gene is possibly TRBD2 (7 bases). Germline values: CDR1 MNHEY, CDR2 SMNVEV (reference sequence). This CDR3 contains 15 residues. V gave up 2 bases and J gave up 9 bases, with 17 bases separating them. The CDR3 coding sequence is TGTGCCAGCAGTTTAAACGGGGGGCGCGGGCGTGAGCAGTTCTTC. As protein: CASSLNGGRGREQFF.

V is TRBV7-8 and J is TRBJ2-2; the D gene is possibly TRBD2 (5 bases). Germline V lookup: CDR1 SGHVS, CDR2 FQNEAQ. This CDR3 is built from 18 residues. V shed 1 base and J shed 5 bases, with 20 bases lying between them. The CDR3 DNA sequence: TGTGCCAGCAGCTTAGGTAGCCACGGAGGCCGCTGGACCGGGGAGCTGTTTTTT. This gives the protein CASSLGSHGGRWTGELFF.

This clonotype was observed a handful of times. The V and J genes are TRBV9 and TRBJ2-1, with a tentative D call TRBD2 (5 bases). This CDR3 is 15 amino acids long. Per the germline V gene, CDR1 is SGDLS and CDR2 is YYNGEE. The V gene lost 0 bases and the J gene lost 0 bases, with 7 bases spanning the gap. CDR3 residues: CASSVGSASYNEQFF. The CDR3 DNA reads TGTGCCAGCAGCGTAGGTAGCGCCTCCTACAATGAGCAGTTCTTC.

The chain joins TRBV29-1 to TRBJ2-5, with D possibly TRBD2 on 6 matching bases. V lost 1 base, J lost 5 bases, and 11 bases lay in between. This CDR3 region has 13 residues. Germline V lookup: CDR1 SQVTM, CDR2 ANQGSEA. The chain's CDR3 is CSVEVAVGETQYF. The CDR3 DNA reads as TGCAGCGTTGAAGTAGCGGTCGGCGAGACCCAGTACTTC.

The CDR3 DNA reads TGCAGCGTCGGGAGCGGGGGCTCTGGGGCCAACGTCCTGACTTTC. This gives the protein CSVGSGGSGANVLTF. The chain uses TRBV29-1 and TRBJ2-6, with 8 bases fitting TRBD2. CDR1 and CDR2 (germline): SQVTM, ANQGSEA. The CDR3 is made up of 15 amino acids. The V and J ends lost 6 bases and 0 bases, in that order; junction bases with no gene match: 4.

The sample holds a few counts of this clonotype. This chain connects TRBV7-2 to TRBJ2-3; D is unresolved. Between the trimmed V and J ends, which lost 6 bases and 3 bases, there was a span of 19 bases. The CDR3 has 16 amino acids. The V gene's germline CDR1 is SGHTA and CDR2 FQGNSA. In DNA form, the CDR3 reads TGTGCCAGCAGGTTGATGTCAGCCGTAGGGACAGATACGCAGTATTTT. Its protein is CASRLMSAVGTDTQYF. The full variable domain, with the rest looked up from reference TRBV7-2 and TRBJ2-3, is GAGVSQSPSNKVTEKGKDVELRCDPISGHTALYWYRQSLGQGLEFLIYFQGNSAPDKSGLPSDRFSAERTGGSVSTLTIQRTQQEDSAVYLCASRLMSAVGTDTQYFGPGTRLTVL.

This clonotype was observed a handful of times. This chain joins TRBV6-5 and TRBJ1-1, with D possibly being TRBD1 (6 bases). The germline CDR1 and CDR2 sequences are MNHEY and SVGAGI. The CDR3 is 15 residues long. Trimming took off 5 bases at V and 2 bases at J, with 15 bases between the two ends. In DNA, the CDR3 is TGTGCCAGCAGTAACAACGACAGGAGAAACACTGAAGCTTTCTTT. It is translated as CASSNNDRRNTEAFF.

The chain is built from TRBV5-4 and TRBJ2-5, with D possibly being TRBD2 (6 bases). Germline V lookup: CDR1 SGHNT, CDR2 YYREEE (reference sequence). The CDR3 length is 14 residues. Trimming stripped 6 bases from V and 2 bases from J, with 14 bases between. CDR3 region: CASTRGAGQETQYF. CDR3 DNA sequence: TGTGCCAGCACCAGAGGGGCGGGGCAAGAGACCCAGTACTTC.

This clonotype appeared a few times. This chain links TRBV20-1 with TRBJ2-7; 10 nucleotides agree with TRBD1. The CDR3 is made up of 16 amino acids. The trim removed 4 bases at V and 2 bases at J, leaving 11 bases unmatched. The germline V gene has CDR1 DFQATT and CDR2 SNEGSKA (reference sequence). CDR3 DNA sequence: TGCAGTGCTAAACCGGGACAGGGGCCCCGCACCTACGAGCAGTACTTC. It yields the protein CSAKPGQGPRTYEQYF.

This clonotype was detected many times. V gene TRBV7-8 combines with J gene TRBJ2-1, with 8 bases that match TRBD2. Germline CDR1 is SGHVS and CDR2 is FQNEAQ. This CDR3 comprises 17 residues. With 5 bases clipped from V and 3 bases from J, the junction kept 12 bases outside the gene matches. The CDR3 bases are TGTGCCAGCAGCCTGAAAGGGGGGAGCGGGAGCTACAATGAGCAGTTCTTC. Translated, it gives CASSLKGGSGSYNEQFF.

This clonotype turned up a few times. The chain is built from TRBV9 and TRBJ2-1, with 11 bases that match TRBD1. From germline, CDR1 is SGDLS and CDR2 YYNGEE. After removal of 3 bases from V and 10 bases from J, the junction contained 9 bases not matched to a gene. The CDR3 runs to 15 residues. CDR3 residues: CASSAGTGGLGEQFF. Written as DNA, the CDR3 is TGTGCCAGCAGCGCCGGGACAGGGGGGTTGGGAGAGCAGTTCTTC. The complete variable domain, with remaining parts taken from reference TRBV9 and TRBJ2-1, reads DSGVTQTPKHLITATGQRVTLRCSPRSGDLSVYWYQQSLDQGLQFLIQYYNGEERAKGNILERFSAQQFPDLHSELNLSSLELGDSALYFCASSAGTGGLGEQFFGPGTRLTVL.

In this sample, this clonotype turned up a few times. The chain is built from TRBV30 and TRBJ2-1; 10 bases fit TRBD2. Germline CDR1 and CDR2: GTSNPN and SVGIG (reference sequence). Trimming removed 0 bases from V and 5 bases from J; junction bases left unmatched: 16. The CDR3 loop spans 19 amino acids. The CDR3 sequence is CAWSVWASGRRGFDNEQFF. The DNA of the CDR3 is TGTGCCTGGAGTGTTTGGGCTAGCGGGAGACGAGGGTTCGACAATGAGCAGTTCTTC.

In its sample, this clonotype was seen a few times. J is TRBJ2-7 and V is TRBV24-1; TRBD1 agrees at 7 bases. V trimming: 0 bases; J trimming: 3 bases; junction bases outside the gene matches: 7. This CDR3 comprises 16 residues. Germline V CDR1 and CDR2: KGHDR, SFDVKD. In DNA form, the CDR3 reads TGTGCCACCAGTGATTTGTCGGCACAGGGGTTCTACGAGCAGTACTTC. It yields the protein CATSDLSAQGFYEQYF.

This clonotype was picked up a small number of times. V is TRBV12-3 or TRBV12-4 and J is TRBJ1-1, with a tentative D call TRBD1 (5 bases). Trimming removed 3 bases from V and 5 bases from J, with 13 bases in between. This CDR3 contains 14 residues. CDR3 DNA sequence: TGTGCCAGCAGTTTGGGGGACCCGGGAACTGAAGCTTTCTTT. The encoded protein is CASSLGDPGTEAFF.

This clonotype was seen only a few times. V gene TRBV7-9 combines with J gene TRBJ2-5; TRBD2 might be the D (6 bases). CDR3 size: 15 residues. Trimming removed 4 bases at V and 2 bases at J, with 14 bases between. The V gene's germline CDR1 is SEHNR and CDR2 FQNEAQ (reference sequence). This CDR3 reads CASSYQRGLQETQYF. As DNA, the CDR3 is TGTGCCAGCAGCTACCAGAGGGGACTTCAAGAGACCCAGTACTTC.

The V and J genes are TRBV4-2 and TRBJ2-1; 7 bases align to TRBD2. V dropped 1 base and J dropped 2; count of bases not matched to a gene: 11. The CDR3 contains 18 residues. Looked up from germline, CDR1 is LGHNA and CDR2 is YNFKEQ. In DNA, the CDR3 is TGTGCCAGCAGCCAAGTGTGGGGGGGAACGAGCACCTACAATGAGCAGTTCTTC. Translating it yields CASSQVWGGTSTYNEQFF.

This clonotype was counted between two and nine times. The DNA of the CDR3 is TGTGCCAGTAGTATAGTCGGGGGGGCCTCGGGTCCGCACAATGAGCAGTTCTTC. This encodes CASSIVGGASGPHNEQFF. The gene calls are TRBV19 and TRBJ2-1, with 8 bases aligning to TRBD2. Germline CDR1 reads LNHDA; CDR2 reads SQIVND (reference sequence). Trimming at V came to 1 base and at J to 5 bases, leaving 13 bases not matched to a gene. The CDR3 is 18 residues long.

The chain joins TRBV4-1 to TRBJ2-2; D unclear. The CDR3 covers 14 residues. Germline CDR1 reads MGHRA; CDR2 reads YSYEKL. Trimming took off 2 bases at V and 6 bases at J, with 10 bases between the two ends. The DNA of the CDR3 is TGCGCCAGCAGCCAACAAGATTCCCCCGGGGAGCTGTTTTTT. Its translation is CASSQQDSPGELFF.

This clonotype was counted only a few times. This chain links TRBV6-5 with TRBJ1-1, with 7 nucleotides matching TRBD1. Trimming cost V 6 bases and J 3 bases; bases outside gene matches: 7. This CDR3 has 14 residues. In germline, CDR1 is MNHEY, CDR2 SVGAGI. The CDR3 nucleotides are TGTGCCAGCAGGTACGCTACAGGGGACACTGAAGCTTTCTTT. This gives the protein CASRYATGDTEAFF.

The chain combines TRBV12-3 or TRBV12-4 with TRBJ2-1, with D perhaps matching TRBD1 or TRBD2 (5 bases each). Trimming cost V 7 bases and J 3 bases, with 13 bases left between them. The length of the CDR3 is 14 residues. In DNA form, the CDR3 reads TGTGCCAGCATTCCGGGACCGGGCTACAATGAGCAGTTCTTC. It is translated as CASIPGPGYNEQFF.

The chain joins TRBV21-1 to TRBJ2-3. TRBV21-1 counts as a pseudogene. The CDR3 spans 11 residues. The CDR3 nucleotides read TGTGCCAGCAGGTGTAGGGAAACGCAGTATTTT. It yields the protein CASRCRETQYF.

The V and J genes are TRBV4-3 and TRBJ2-7; no reliable D call. The CDR3 has 13 amino acids. The germline V gene has CDR1 LGHNA and CDR2 YSLEER. V was shortened by 0 bases and J by 7 bases, with 10 bases between the two germline ends. This CDR3 is CASSQDIRAEQYF. The CDR3 region has the DNA TGCGCCAGCAGCCAAGATATAAGGGCAGAGCAGTACTTC.

The genes are TRBV3-1 and TRBJ2-7; TRBD1 aligns across 9 bases. Germline CDR1 reads LGHDT; CDR2 reads YNNKEL (reference sequence). Trimming took 0 bases from V and 9 from J; bases not matched to a gene: 12. This CDR3 comprises 16 residues. This chain's CDR3 is CASSQDPPGQGSRQYF. CDR3 bases: TGTGCCAGCAGCCAAGATCCTCCGGGACAGGGATCCCGGCAGTACTTC.

This clonotype was observed a few times. This sequence joins TRBV7-9 and TRBJ2-3, with D tentatively TRBD1 (6 bases). The CDR3 has 17 residues. CDR1 is SEHNR and CDR2 is FQNEAQ in the germline V gene (reference sequence). V shed 3 bases and J shed 2 bases, with 18 bases lying between them. This CDR3 reads CASSFAPGQAFTDTQYF. CDR3 coding DNA: TGTGCCAGCAGCTTTGCTCCGGGACAAGCCTTCACAGATACGCAGTATTTT.